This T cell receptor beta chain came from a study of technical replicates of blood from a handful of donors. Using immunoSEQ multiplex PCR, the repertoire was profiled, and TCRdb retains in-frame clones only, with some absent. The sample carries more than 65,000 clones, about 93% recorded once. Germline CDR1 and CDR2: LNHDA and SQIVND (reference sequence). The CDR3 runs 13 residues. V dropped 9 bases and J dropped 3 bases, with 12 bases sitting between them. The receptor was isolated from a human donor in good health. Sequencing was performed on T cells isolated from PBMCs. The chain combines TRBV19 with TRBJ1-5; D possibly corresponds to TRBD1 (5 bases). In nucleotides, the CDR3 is TGTGCCAGCCAGGGTGGCGCCAATCAGCCCCAGCATTTT. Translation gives CASQGGANQPQHF.